The next 19 T cell receptor beta chains were all read from a single sample in a study of T cell repertoires in cytomegalovirus infection (dated by TCRdb to between 2019 and 2020). Sequenced using an Illumina HiSeq 1500. The public sequencing data were trimmed at Q25 with fastp and processed into clonotypes with MiXCR by TCRdb, which kept only in-frame beta chains. Rows matching on CDR3 protein sequence are summarized as one entry with the most common DNA and genes. Recorded for this sample are around 550,000 distinct CDR3 sequences; 26% of them occurred a single time. The ten largest clones take up less than 15% of the sample. Sequenced material: PBMCs. Every receptor here comes from a human donor in good health (CMV status not recorded). Some clones in this sample may be carry-over from other donors' samples.

In this sample, this clonotype turned up a few times. The chain combines TRBV20-1 with TRBJ1-2; D ambiguous. CDR3 size: 13 residues. V lost 3 bases and J 0 bases, leaving 8 bases between the germline ends. Germline V gene sequence: CDR1 DFQATT, CDR2 SNEGSKA (reference sequence). The CDR3 reads CSAREGANYGYTF. The DNA for the CDR3 is TGCAGTGCTAGGGAGGGAGCTAACTATGGCTACACCTTC.

The V call is TRBV27, the J call TRBJ2-1; TRBD2 matches at 13 bases. The germline CDR1 and CDR2 sequences are MNHEY and SMNVEV (reference sequence). With 7 bases clipped from V and 5 bases from J, the junction kept 14 bases outside the gene matches. The CDR3 covers 18 residues. CDR3 sequence: CASTPPGLAGAGNNEQFF. CDR3 DNA sequence: TGTGCCAGCACCCCCCCCGGACTAGCGGGAGCCGGCAACAATGAGCAGTTCTTC.

This clonotype occurred a few times. V gene TRBV12-3 or TRBV12-4 combines with J gene TRBJ2-5, with D perhaps TRBD1 (6 bases). Between the trimmed V and J ends, which lost 7 bases and 4 bases, there was a span of 13 bases. This CDR3 contains 13 residues. CDR3 bases: TGTGCCAGCAACCAGCAGGGGCGAGAGACCCAGTACTTC. Its translation: CASNQQGRETQYF.

This clonotype was counted a single time. V and J are TRBV29-1 and TRBJ2-1; D is uncertain. V lost 4 bases to trimming and J lost 3 bases, with 10 bases between them. The CDR3 is 13 residues long. Looked up from germline, CDR1 is SQVTM and CDR2 is ANQGSEA. The CDR3 region is CSVGMTDYNEQFF. In DNA form, the CDR3 reads TGCAGCGTTGGAATGACTGACTACAATGAGCAGTTCTTC.

This clonotype was found a few times. This chain joins TRBV20-1 and TRBJ2-2, with TRBD1 identical over 7 bases. After removal of 3 bases from V and 4 bases from J, the junction contained 5 bases not matched to a gene. Germline values: CDR1 DFQATT, CDR2 SNEGSKA (reference sequence). The CDR3 extends over 14 amino acids. The CDR3 nucleotides read TGCAGTGCTAGGGTACAGGGGACCACCGGGGAGCTGTTTTTT. It specifies CSARVQGTTGELFF.

The CDR3 protein is CASSPEANEKLFF. The CDR3 DNA is TGCGCCAGCAGCCCGGAGGCTAATGAAAAACTGTTTTTT. The chain joins TRBV5-1 to TRBJ1-4, with unresolved D. The germline V gene has CDR1 SGHRS and CDR2 YFSETQ. This CDR3 is 13 amino acids long. The V gene lost 4 bases and the J gene lost 3 bases, with 7 bases spanning the gap.

In its sample, this clonotype was seen many times. This sequence joins TRBV7-7 and TRBJ1-1; tentatively, D is TRBD1 (6 bases). CDR3 length equals 17 residues. The germline CDR1 and CDR2 sequences are SSHAT and FNYEAQ (reference sequence). Between the trimmed V and J ends, which lost 5 bases and 0 bases, there was a span of 19 bases. The DNA of the CDR3 is TGTGCCAGCAGCACAAGAGGTAGTTGGGGGCTGAACACTGAAGCTTTCTTT. As protein: CASSTRGSWGLNTEAFF.

This clonotype was counted many times. The V gene is TRBV7-2, the J gene TRBJ1-5, with 9 bases matching TRBD1. V dropped 4 bases and J dropped 6; count of bases not matched to a gene: 7. CDR3 size: 15 residues. Germline loops: CDR1 SGHTA, CDR2 FQGNSA. DNA for the CDR3: TGTGCCAGCAGCTCCCCGGGACAGGGCGGTCAGCCCCAGCATTTT. Translation: CASSSPGQGGQPQHF.

This clonotype was counted between two and nine times. The chain joins TRBV5-6 to TRBJ2-1; D uncertain. This CDR3 is 15 amino acids long. Germline CDR1 is SGHDT and CDR2 is YYEEEE. Trimming removed 0 bases from V and 0 bases from J, with 7 bases in between. The CDR3 nucleotides are TGTGCCAGCAGCTTGGGCCCGCCCTCCTACAATGAGCAGTTCTTC. Translation gives CASSLGPPSYNEQFF.

The chain is built from TRBV12-3 or TRBV12-4 and TRBJ2-7; D might be TRBD1 (6 bases). The V gene lost 10 bases and the J gene lost 3 bases, with 19 bases spanning the gap. The CDR3 sequence is 14 residues long. The CDR3 DNA reads TGTGCCACCAGGGGCCTAGGATCAAACTACGAGCAGTACTTC. Its protein is CATRGLGSNYEQYF.

The table lists this clonotype with a few counts. V and J are TRBV6-2 or TRBV6-3 and TRBJ2-7; a possible D gene is TRBD2 (6 bases). Looked up from germline, CDR1 is MNHEY and CDR2 is SVGEGT. The V and J ends lost 6 bases and 0 bases respectively, with 24 bases between them. The CDR3 loop spans 18 amino acids. Written as DNA, the CDR3 is TGTGCCAGCAGCCCAGCAAGGTCTGTTAGCGGAAGCTCCTACGAGCAGTACTTC. Protein: CASSPARSVSGSSYEQYF.

This chain connects TRBV18 to TRBJ2-1, with 9 bases identical to TRBD1. The CDR3 spans 16 residues. Trimming took 3 bases from V and 10 from J; bases not matched to a gene: 13. CDR1 is KGHSH and CDR2 is LQKENI in the germline V gene. This chain's CDR3 is CASSPNPGQGAGEQFF. CDR3 coding DNA: TGTGCCAGCTCACCTAATCCGGGACAGGGAGCAGGCGAGCAGTTCTTC.

This clonotype appeared a few times. The V gene is TRBV19, the J gene TRBJ1-4; D not certain. From germline, CDR1 is LNHDA and CDR2 SQIVND (reference sequence). V was pared by 7 bases and J by 0 bases, with 9 bases between. CDR3 length: 14 residues. This CDR3 reads CASTVTSTNEKLFF. DNA for the CDR3: TGTGCCAGTACCGTGACGTCAACTAATGAAAAACTGTTTTTT.

This chain's CDR3 is CASSVEDAYEQYF. The CDR3 DNA is TGTGCCAGCAGTGTAGAGGACGCCTACGAGCAGTACTTC. This chain connects TRBV6-1 to TRBJ2-7; no clear D gene. The CDR3 runs to 13 residues. Germline V CDR1 and CDR2: MNHNS, SASEGT. Trimming removed 4 bases at V and 2 bases at J, with 9 bases between.

This clonotype was observed a few times. The genes are TRBV6-5 and TRBJ2-3, with TRBD2 matching over 8 bases. CDR1 and CDR2 (germline): MNHEY, SVGAGI. CDR3 length: 13 amino acids. Trimming removed 6 bases from V and 4 bases from J; junction bases left unmatched: 3. Written as DNA, the CDR3 is TGTGCCAGCAGGGCCGGGAGGGCAGATACGCAGTATTTT. It codes for CASRAGRADTQYF.

This clonotype was counted at least ten times. The chain uses TRBV7-2 and TRBJ2-1; TRBD2 matches 12 bases. The CDR3 extends over 15 amino acids. Trimming took 5 bases from V and 6 from J; bases not matched to a gene: 5. The V gene's germline CDR1 is SGHTA and CDR2 FQGNSA. Here the CDR3 reads CASSLLAGGPNEQFF. DNA for the CDR3: TGTGCCAGCAGCCTTCTAGCGGGAGGGCCCAATGAGCAGTTCTTC.

This clonotype was counted ten times or more. The V call is TRBV7-2, the J call TRBJ2-3, with a possible D match to TRBD2 (5 bases). CDR1 is SGHTA and CDR2 is FQGNSA in the germline V gene. V lost 1 base to trimming and J lost 1 base, with 6 bases between them. The CDR3 extends over 14 amino acids. CDR3 DNA: TGTGCCAGCAGCTTAGGTAGCGGCACAGATACGCAGTATTTT. It specifies CASSLGSGTDTQYF.

This clonotype came up many times. The chain combines TRBV7-2 with TRBJ2-7, with 8 bases aligning to TRBD1. CDR1 and CDR2 from the germline V gene are SGHTA and FQGNSA. The CDR3 covers 14 residues. Unmatched junction bases numbered 9, after V lost 5 bases and J lost 6 bases. In DNA form, the CDR3 reads TGTGCCAGCAGCCGGACAGGGACCCTCTTCGAGCAGTACTTC. Its translation is CASSRTGTLFEQYF.

The chain employs TRBV6-5 and TRBJ2-3; D possibly matches TRBD1 or TRBD2 (5 bases each). Germline values: CDR1 MNHEY, CDR2 SVGAGI. The CDR3 is 15 residues long. V was trimmed by 0 bases and J by 0 bases, leaving 7 bases between them. DNA for the CDR3: TGTGCCAGCAGTTACTCGGGGGTGAGCACAGATACGCAGTATTTT. Encoded protein: CASSYSGVSTDTQYF.